This T cell receptor beta chain was recorded in a study of blood T cell repertoires in COVID-19. Looking at the study overall: Samples came from the United States, Italy and Spain, spanning acute and convalescent COVID-19.

The CDR3 consists of 15 residues. The trim removed 4 bases at V and 6 bases at J, leaving 7 bases unmatched. CDR1 is SGHTA and CDR2 is FQGNSA in the germline V gene. Assay used: immunoSEQ multiplex PCR; TCRdb lists only in-frame clones, some missing. Of about 270,000 clones in the sample, about 88% are singletons; the top ten hold around 2.9%. Individuals drawn from 20 to 25 US areas were roughly 18 to 89 years old. Assignment of participants to cohorts was predicated upon participant-reported clinical history. Two negative PCRs, clearance, or symptom resolution characterized the recovered Cohort 3 donors.

The sequencing sample was made of PBMCs or T cells enriched from blood (not recorded which). The genes are TRBV7-2 and TRBJ2-1; 9 bases align to TRBD2. This TCR came from a woman aged 50 to 65 who had recovered from COVID-19. The CDR3 sequence: CASSSTSGLLNEQFF. CDR3 nucleotide sequence: TGTGCCAGCAGCTCGACTAGCGGACTCCTCAATGAGCAGTTCTTC.